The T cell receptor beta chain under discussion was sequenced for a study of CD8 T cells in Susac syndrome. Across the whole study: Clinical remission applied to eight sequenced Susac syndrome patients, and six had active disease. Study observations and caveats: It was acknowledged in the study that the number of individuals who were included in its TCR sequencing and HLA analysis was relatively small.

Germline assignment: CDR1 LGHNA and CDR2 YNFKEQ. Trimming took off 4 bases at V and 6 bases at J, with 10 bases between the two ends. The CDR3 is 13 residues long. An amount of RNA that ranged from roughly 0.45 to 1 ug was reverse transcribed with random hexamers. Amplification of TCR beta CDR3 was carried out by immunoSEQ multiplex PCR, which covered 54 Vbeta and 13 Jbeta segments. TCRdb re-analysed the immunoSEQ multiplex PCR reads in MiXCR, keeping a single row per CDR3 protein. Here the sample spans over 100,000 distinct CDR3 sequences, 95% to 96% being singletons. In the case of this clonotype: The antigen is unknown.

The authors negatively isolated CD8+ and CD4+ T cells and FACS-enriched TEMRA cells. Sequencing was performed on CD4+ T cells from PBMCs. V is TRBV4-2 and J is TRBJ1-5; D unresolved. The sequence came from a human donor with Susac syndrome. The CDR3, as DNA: TGTGCCAGCAGCCCTTCTTCCATTCAGCCCCAGCATTTT. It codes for CASSPSSIQPQHF.